This TCR beta chain was found in a study of siplizumab effects on memory and regulatory T cells. Worth noting for this clone: Its antigen is still unknown.

This CDR3 has 15 residues. Germline lookup yields CDR1 MNHEY and CDR2 SVGAGI. V was cut by 0 bases and J by 0 bases, with 9 bases left in between. Clones were sequenced by immunoSEQ multiplex PCR, and TCRdb holds only the in-frame ones, with some missing. The data contain about 100,000 clones, about 91% of them seen just once; the ten biggest clones take up around 0.15%. Points from the study as a whole: Naive T cells, seemingly more diverse than memory cells, seemed major alloresponse contributors. The authors did not confirm suppressive function in proliferating Tregs from siplizumab cultures. Unstimulated subsets contained matches for only a minor fraction of alloreactive clones.

V and J are TRBV6-5 and TRBJ2-7, with D possibly TRBD2 on 6 matching bases. Sequencing was carried out using CD4+ T cells sorted from blood. This sequence was found in a human donor in good health. The CDR3 region is CASSYSYGSSYEQYF. Here the CDR3 DNA reads TGTGCCAGCAGTTACTCCTACGGGAGCTCCTACGAGCAGTACTTC.